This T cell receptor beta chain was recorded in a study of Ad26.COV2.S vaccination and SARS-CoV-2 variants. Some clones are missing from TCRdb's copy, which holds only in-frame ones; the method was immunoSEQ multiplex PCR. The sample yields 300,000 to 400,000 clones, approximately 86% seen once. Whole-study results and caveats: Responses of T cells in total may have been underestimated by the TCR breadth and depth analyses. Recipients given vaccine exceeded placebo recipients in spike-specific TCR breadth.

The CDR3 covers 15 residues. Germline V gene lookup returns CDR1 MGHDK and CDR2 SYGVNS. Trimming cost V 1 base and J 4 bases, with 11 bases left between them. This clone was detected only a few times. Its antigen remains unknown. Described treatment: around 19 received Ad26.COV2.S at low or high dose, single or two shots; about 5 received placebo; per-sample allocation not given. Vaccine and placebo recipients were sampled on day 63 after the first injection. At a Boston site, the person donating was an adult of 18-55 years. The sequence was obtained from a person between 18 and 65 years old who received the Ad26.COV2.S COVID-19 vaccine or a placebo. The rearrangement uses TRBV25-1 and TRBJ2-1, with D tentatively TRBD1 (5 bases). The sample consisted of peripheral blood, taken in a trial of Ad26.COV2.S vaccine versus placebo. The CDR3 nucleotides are TGTGCCAGCAGTGAATCAGGGTCTTGGTACAATGAGCAGTTCTTC. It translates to CASSESGSWYNEQFF. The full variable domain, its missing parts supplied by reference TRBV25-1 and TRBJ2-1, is EADIYQTPRYLVIGTGKKITLECSQTMGHDKMYWYQQDPGMELHLIHYSYGVNSTEKGDLSSESTVSRIRTEHFPLTLESARPSHTSQYLCASSESGSWYNEQFFGPGTRLTVL.